This T cell receptor beta chain stems from a study of early T cells in non-severe SARS-CoV-2 infection. Study details: The sequenced material was bulk RNA from unsorted whole blood, and its chains were unpaired.

This clonotype appeared a few times. This CDR3 spans 14 amino acids. Trimming shortened V by 1 base and J by 5 bases, and 12 bases separated the two germline ends. The germline V gene encodes CDR1 SGHKS and CDR2 YYEKEE (reference sequence). The TCR library protocol attached unique molecular identifiers to the individual cDNA molecules. Each CDR3 protein gets one entry after TCRdb re-called the 5' RACE reads with MiXCR. The sample contains approximately 67,000 distinct CDR3 sequences, 9.1% of which appear only once. Sequenced material: whole blood. This TCR derives from an adult who was a healthcare worker with PCR-confirmed SARS-CoV-2 infection or an uninfected control (not recorded which). This rearrangement joins TRBV5-5 to TRBJ2-5, with TRBD2 as a possible D gene (6 bases). CDR3: CASSLWDFRETQYF. The DNA of the CDR3 is TGTGCCAGCAGCTTGTGGGACTTTAGGGAGACCCAGTACTTC.